The 31 T cell receptor beta chains below all came from one sample that was sequenced in a study of blood T cell repertoires in COVID-19. Data came from immunoSEQ multiplex PCR; TCRdb stores just in-frame clones and leaves some out. The profile shows some 200,000 clones, around 82% of them singletons. Sequenced: peripheral blood. The receptors were gathered from a human donor in a cohort sampled during active COVID-19.

This chain's CDR3 is CASRADRVSYEQYF. The CDR3 DNA reads as TGTGCCAGCAGGGCGGACAGGGTCTCCTACGAGCAGTACTTC. This sequence joins TRBV2 and TRBJ2-7; 8 positions agree with TRBD1. Trimming cost V 6 bases and J 0 bases; bases outside gene matches: 4. This CDR3 has 14 residues. Germline V lookup: CDR1 SNHLY, CDR2 FYNNEI. Filled out from reference TRBV2 and TRBJ2-7, the complete variable domain reads EPEVTQTPSHQVTQMGQEVILRCVPISNHLYFYWYRQILGQKVEFLVSFYNNEISEKSEIFDDQFSVERPDGSNFTLKIRSTKLEDSAMYFCASRADRVSYEQYFGPGTRLTVT.

In this sample, this clone turned up a few times. The chain combines TRBV2 with TRBJ2-2; 9 bases align to TRBD2. The V segment lost 9 bases and the J segment 4 bases; nucleotides outside the gene matches: 9. This CDR3 has 15 residues. Looked up from germline, CDR1 is SNHLY and CDR2 is FYNNEI. The CDR3 region has the DNA TGTGCCAGAGGAGCGGGGGGCGGAAGCACCGGGGAGCTGTTTTTT. Translation: CARGAGGGSTGELFF.

The sample holds one count of this clone. V gene TRBV9 combines with J gene TRBJ2-6; 9 positions match TRBD1. V gave up 4 bases and J gave up 1 base; unmatched junction bases: 9. Germline V CDR1 and CDR2: SGDLS, YYNGEE. This CDR3 is 18 amino acids long. CDR3 nucleotides: TGTGCCAGCAGCCATACCGGGACAGGGCTTTCTGGGGCCAACGTCCTGACTTTC. The encoded protein is CASSHTGTGLSGANVLTF.

The chain combines TRBV7-9 with TRBJ2-2; no definite D call. The V gene's germline CDR1 is SEHNR and CDR2 FQNEAQ (reference sequence). The V gene lost 3 bases and the J gene lost 6 bases, with 8 bases spanning the gap. The CDR3 sequence is 13 residues long. Here the CDR3 DNA reads TGTGCCAGCAGCTTCACGGGTCCCGGGGAGCTGTTTTTT. This codes for CASSFTGPGELFF.

This clone was observed once. The chain carries TRBV25-1 and TRBJ2-7; D perhaps matches TRBD1 (6 bases). Germline values: CDR1 MGHDK, CDR2 SYGVNS. V was clipped by 1 base and J by 0 bases, with 13 bases between them. CDR3 length equals 16 residues. The CDR3 loop reads CASSEWGQVGSYEQYF. As DNA, the CDR3 is TGTGCCAGCAGTGAATGGGGACAAGTGGGCTCCTACGAGCAGTACTTC.

This clone was counted once. This chain links TRBV9 with TRBJ1-1; TRBD1 aligns across 8 bases. V trimming: 3 bases; J trimming: 4 bases; junction bases outside the gene matches: 8. The CDR3 loop spans 15 amino acids. Germline CDR1 reads SGDLS; CDR2 reads YYNGEE. CDR3 DNA sequence: TGTGCCAGCAGCGGGAGGGGGACAGGAATCACTGAAGCTTTCTTT. Translation: CASSGRGTGITEAFF.

The chain links TRBV5-4 to TRBJ2-1; D is perhaps TRBD2 (6 bases). Germline V gene data show CDR1 as SGHNT and CDR2 as YYREEE (reference sequence). The V end lost 2 bases, the J end lost 7 bases, and 19 bases lay between the germline ends. The CDR3 extends over 16 amino acids. The CDR3 sequence is CASSFPDLFRGNEQFF. The DNA for the CDR3 is TGTGCCAGCAGCTTTCCGGACCTTTTCCGGGGGAATGAGCAGTTCTTC.

V and J are TRBV28 and TRBJ2-1; possibly TRBD2 for D (5 bases). The germline gives CDR1 MDHEN, CDR2 SYDVKM. The CDR3 has 17 amino acids. The V end lost 4 bases, the J end lost 1 base, and 17 bases lay between the germline ends. For the CDR3, the DNA is TGTGCCAGCAGTTCCCCTGCGGGCGGGCCTTCCTACAATGAGCAGTTCTTC. It codes for CASSSPAGGPSYNEQFF.

This chain uses TRBV7-2 with TRBJ2-7, with D maybe TRBD1 (6 bases). Germline values: CDR1 SGHTA, CDR2 FQGNSA. Trimming stripped 8 bases from V and 2 bases from J, with 22 bases between. The CDR3 spans 16 residues. The CDR3 loop reads CASSRDKYSPTYEQYF. In DNA form, the CDR3 reads TGTGCCAGCTCCCGGGACAAATATTCCCCAACCTACGAGCAGTACTTC.

This clone was seen just once. V usage is TRBV10-3 and J usage is TRBJ2-7; 7 bases match TRBD1. Germline assignment: CDR1 ENHRY and CDR2 SYGVKD. CDR3 length equals 12 residues. Trimming cost V 8 bases and J 2 bases; bases outside gene matches: 3. CDR3 nucleotide sequence: TGTGCCATCGGGACAGCAGCCTACGAGCAGTACTTC. It is translated as CAIGTAAYEQYF.

This clone was recorded once. The J gene is TRBJ2-7, the V gene TRBV30; TRBD2 matches 11 bases. The length of the CDR3 is 14 residues. The junction had 6 bases not matched to a gene; V was cut back by 4 bases and J by 4 bases. The germline V gene encodes CDR1 GTSNPN and CDR2 SVGIG (reference sequence). The CDR3 here is CAWTELAGVYEQYF. Written as DNA, the CDR3 is TGTGCCTGGACTGAACTAGCGGGGGTTTACGAGCAGTACTTC.

This clone has just one count. The CDR3 here is CASSYSTSGSEQYF. CDR3 DNA: TGTGCCAGCAGTTACTCGACTAGCGGGAGCGAGCAGTACTTC. This chain joins TRBV6-5 and TRBJ2-7; TRBD2 aligns across 12 bases. Germline V gives CDR1 MNHEY, CDR2 SVGAGI. Unmatched junction bases numbered 0, after V lost 0 bases and J lost 6 bases. This CDR3 has 14 amino acids.

In this sample, this clone turned up a few times. This chain joins TRBV18 and TRBJ2-3, with TRBD1 identical over 8 bases. The CDR3 has 17 residues. CDR1 and CDR2 from the germline V gene are KGHSH and LQKENI. Trimming took 0 bases from V and 2 from J; bases not matched to a gene: 7. This CDR3 reads CASSPPRRTGNTDTQYF. Here the CDR3 DNA reads TGTGCCAGCTCACCACCCCGACGGACAGGGAACACAGATACGCAGTATTTT.

The chain couples TRBV5-8 to TRBJ1-1, with TRBD1 as a possible D gene (5 bases). The CDR3 contains 13 residues. Germline CDR1 is SGHTS and CDR2 is YDEGEE. Trimming cost V 8 bases and J 4 bases, with 15 bases left between them. The CDR3 protein is CARRRGLGTEAFF. Here the CDR3 DNA reads TGTGCCAGAAGAAGGGGTCTCGGCACTGAAGCTTTCTTT.

This clone turned up a few times. The chain combines TRBV30 with TRBJ1-5; TRBD1 agrees at 8 bases. The V and J ends lost 4 bases and 7 bases, in that order; junction bases with no gene match: 12. The germline gives CDR1 GTSNPN, CDR2 SVGIG (reference sequence). The CDR3 is 15 amino acids. The CDR3 bases are TGTGCCTGGACAGGTCCAGGGGGCTCGGGGCAGCCCCAGCATTTT. The encoded protein is CAWTGPGGSGQPQHF.

The chain has TRBV4-2 and TRBJ2-7; perhaps TRBD2 as D (6 bases). With 0 bases removed from V and 3 bases from J, the gap between germline ends came to 18 bases. CDR1 is LGHNA, CDR2 YNFKEQ, per germline. The CDR3 contains 17 residues. The CDR3 reads CASSQDWSGGDGYEQYF. The CDR3 nucleotides read TGTGCCAGCAGCCAAGACTGGAGCGGAGGGGATGGCTACGAGCAGTACTTC.

The rearrangement links TRBV10-3 to TRBJ2-1, with 7 bases fitting TRBD2. V trimming: 10 bases; J trimming: 7 bases; junction bases outside the gene matches: 13. Germline V gives CDR1 ENHRY, CDR2 SYGVKD. The CDR3 length is 14 residues. The CDR3 loop is CATFGAGETNEQFF. The CDR3 nucleotides read TGTGCCACCTTTGGTGCGGGAGAAACAAATGAGCAGTTCTTC.

The chain couples TRBV28 to TRBJ1-2, with 12 bases identical to TRBD1. This CDR3 has 18 residues. The germline V gene has CDR1 MDHEN and CDR2 SYDVKM. Unmatched junction bases numbered 7, after V lost 0 bases and J lost 2 bases. CDR3 DNA sequence: TGTGCCAGCAGTTTATGGGGGGACAGGGGGCGCCTAAACTATGGCTACACCTTC. Protein sequence: CASSLWGDRGRLNYGYTF.

The sample holds a few counts of this clone. The V and J genes are TRBV24-1 and TRBJ2-5; D may be TRBD2 (6 bases). The CDR3 sequence is 12 residues long. V lost 5 bases and J 3 bases, leaving 6 bases between the germline ends. Germline V gene data show CDR1 as KGHDR and CDR2 as SFDVKD. The CDR3 loop reads CATSGGEETQYF. CDR3 bases: TGTGCCACCAGTGGGGGGGAAGAGACCCAGTACTTC.

The rearrangement uses TRBV27 and TRBJ1-6; no reliable D call. This CDR3 has 13 amino acids. Germline-derived CDR1 and CDR2 are MNHEY and SMNVEV (reference sequence). Deletions cut 8 bases from V and 11 bases from J, with 16 bases between. For the CDR3, the DNA is TGTGCCAGCCGTCAGACGGTCCGGGCACCCCTCCACTTT. Translating gives CASRQTVRAPLHF.

The chain uses TRBV23-1 and TRBJ1-5; D possibly corresponds to TRBD1 (6 bases). TRBV23-1 belongs to the ORF category, with a function that is uncertain. V was trimmed by 0 bases and J by 3 bases, leaving 15 bases between them. The CDR3 runs 17 residues. The CDR3 bases are TGCGCCAGCAGTCAATCGAGTTGGGGGCTGGTCAATCAGCCCCAGCATTTT. Its translation is CASSQSSWGLVNQPQHF.

The chain has TRBV6-2 or TRBV6-3 and TRBJ1-5; tentative D call: TRBD1 (5 bases). The CDR3 spans 14 residues. Germline V lookup: CDR1 MNHEY, CDR2 SVGEGT. Trimming cost V 2 bases and J 7 bases, with 12 bases left between them. This chain's CDR3 is CASSYPGEPQPQHF. CDR3 sequence (DNA): TGTGCCAGCAGTTACCCGGGGGAGCCGCAGCCCCAGCATTTT.

The CDR3 coding sequence is TGTGCCACCAGTGGCGTCAGGGTCTGGGACTATGGCTACACCTTC. Its protein is CATSGVRVWDYGYTF. The chain joins TRBV24-1 to TRBJ1-2; maybe TRBD1 (5 bases). With 5 bases removed from V and 3 bases from J, the gap between germline ends came to 15 bases. The CDR3 loop spans 15 amino acids. Per the germline V gene, CDR1 is KGHDR and CDR2 is SFDVKD.

The chain couples TRBV7-2 to TRBJ1-1; 8 bases align to TRBD1. V trimming: 2 bases; J trimming: 4 bases; junction bases outside the gene matches: 9. CDR3 length: 16 residues. CDR1 is SGHTA and CDR2 is FQGNSA in the germline V gene. The CDR3 spells CASSLIGTGRGTEAFF. CDR3 nucleotide sequence: TGTGCCAGCAGCTTAATTGGGACAGGCCGAGGCACTGAAGCTTTCTTT.

This clone appeared once. The chain joins TRBV6-2 or TRBV6-3 to TRBJ2-7; 8 bases match TRBD2. The V segment lost 5 bases and the J segment 0 bases; nucleotides outside the gene matches: 6. The CDR3 has 15 amino acids. Germline V CDR1 and CDR2: MNHEY, SVGEGT. The CDR3 sequence is CASSDGGGNSYEQYF. The CDR3 DNA follows: TGTGCCAGCAGTGACGGGGGGGGGAACTCCTACGAGCAGTACTTC.

The chain is built from TRBV2 and TRBJ1-5; TRBD1 matches at 7 bases. Germline V lookup: CDR1 SNHLY, CDR2 FYNNEI. V dropped 6 bases and J dropped 6; count of bases not matched to a gene: 8. The CDR3 is 14 residues long. The CDR3 sequence is CASSPQTGTQPQHF. The CDR3 nucleotides are TGTGCCAGCAGCCCCCAGACAGGGACTCAGCCCCAGCATTTT.

The chain employs TRBV7-9 and TRBJ2-6; maybe TRBD1 (5 bases). The CDR3 runs 15 residues. Germline V lookup: CDR1 SEHNR, CDR2 FQNEAQ (reference sequence). Trimming stripped 3 bases from V and 2 bases from J, with 8 bases between. DNA of the CDR3: TGTGCCAGCAGCTTCTCAGGGACTGGGGCCAACGTCCTGACTTTC. It codes for CASSFSGTGANVLTF. Supplemented by reference TRBV7-9 and TRBJ2-6, the full variable domain reads DTGVSQNPRHKITKRGQNVTFRCDPISEHNRLYWYRQTLGQGPEFLTYFQNEAQLEKSRLLSDRFSAERPKGSFSTLEIQRTEQGDSAMYLCASSFSGTGANVLTFGAGSRLTVL.

The genes are TRBV12-3 or TRBV12-4 and TRBJ2-6; D not certain. The germline V and J ends were trimmed by 2 bases and 10 bases, with 9 bases remaining between them. The CDR3 consists of 13 residues. CDR3 DNA sequence: TGTGCCAGCAGTTTACTCGGAGTGAACGTCCTGACTTTC. Translated, it gives CASSLLGVNVLTF.

This chain links TRBV7-2 with TRBJ1-2; D unclear. V lost 1 base to trimming and J lost 1 base, with 7 bases between them. The CDR3 has 14 residues. Per germline, CDR1 SGHTA and CDR2 FQGNSA. CDR3 nucleotide sequence: TGTGCCAGCAGCTTAGACGAGGGTAACTATGGCTACACCTTC. Translation: CASSLDEGNYGYTF.

This clone has just one count. The rearrangement links TRBV29-1 to TRBJ2-1; D possibly corresponds to TRBD1 (6 bases). V lost 4 bases, J lost 7 bases, and 20 bases lay in between. Per germline, CDR1 SQVTM and CDR2 ANQGSEA. CDR3 length: 15 amino acids. The CDR3 here is CSVVAGATLRNEQFF. The CDR3 DNA reads TGCAGCGTTGTAGCAGGGGCCACCCTACGTAATGAGCAGTTCTTC.

This rearrangement joins TRBV11-2 to TRBJ2-7; possibly TRBD1 for D (6 bases). V was shortened by 1 base and J by 1 base, with 11 bases between the two germline ends. Germline values: CDR1 SGHAT, CDR2 FQNNGV. The CDR3 length is 15 residues. This chain's CDR3 is CASSLARGLSYEQYF. In nucleotides, the CDR3 is TGTGCCAGCAGCTTAGCCAGGGGTCTTTCCTACGAGCAGTACTTC.